This TCR beta chain stems from a study of regulatory T cells in long-lasting Graves disease. Study outcomes and limitations: Only peripheral blood was studied, not thyroid tissue. It is possible that accuracy was reduced by the small size of the sample. Newly diagnosed patients had higher TCR diversity than persistent Graves' patients did. Persistent patients shared more public clonotypes (roughly 2,800) than new patients (more than 900).

After removal of 1 base from V and 8 bases from J, the junction contained 5 bases not matched to a gene. This CDR3 has 14 amino acids. From germline, CDR1 is SGHRS and CDR2 YFSETQ. Indicated time point: persistent/refractory GD, antithyroid drugs over 5 years with positive TRAb. PBMCs provided the RNA from which the TCR library was made. Arm-PCR with iRepertoire HTBI primers amplified the CDR3 regions for these TCR beta libraries. Each CDR3 protein gets one entry after TCRdb re-called the multiplex PCR reads with MiXCR. The sample shows around 460,000 distinct CDR3 sequences, approximately 23% of them seen only once. For this clonotype: Its antigen is currently unknown.

The chain uses TRBV5-1 and TRBJ2-4, with TRBD1 matching over 8 bases. This TCR came from a female donor with Graves disease. The input for sequencing was peripheral blood mononuclear cells (PBMCs), taken when the disease was refractory, from a patient treated with antithyroid drugs. CDR3 sequence (DNA): TGCGCCAGCAGCTTGTGGACAGGGTCGGACATTCAGTACTTC. The encoded protein is CASSLWTGSDIQYF.